Below, 16 T cell receptor beta chains from the same sample are listed, as sequenced in a study of early T cells in non-severe SARS-CoV-2 infection. TCRdb re-called the 5' RACE reads through MiXCR, storing one row per CDR3 protein. Counted here are tens of thousands of distinct CDR3 sequences, roughly 12% occurring once; the ten biggest clones make up 4.5% to 5.5%. The source material was whole blood. These receptors originate from an adult who was a healthcare worker with PCR-confirmed SARS-CoV-2 infection or an uninfected control (not recorded which).

This clonotype was seen a few times. V is TRBV20-1 and J is TRBJ1-2; D unresolved. There are 12 residues in the CDR3. The V gene lost 7 bases and the J gene lost 0 bases, with 9 bases spanning the gap. CDR1 is DFQATT and CDR2 is SNEGSKA in the germline V gene (reference sequence). This chain's CDR3 is CSVGIANYGYTF. The DNA of the CDR3 is TGCAGTGTAGGGATAGCTAACTATGGCTACACCTTC.

This clonotype has at least ten counts. This sequence joins TRBV7-2 and TRBJ2-5; D unclear. The CDR3 is made up of 15 amino acids. V gave up 5 bases and J gave up 1 base, with 14 bases separating them. Per germline, CDR1 SGHTA and CDR2 FQGNSA. The CDR3 loop reads CASSPGLVFQETQYF. The DNA for the CDR3 is TGTGCCAGCAGCCCCGGATTGGTGTTCCAAGAGACCCAGTACTTC.

This clonotype was seen a handful of times. The chain recombines TRBV20-1 with TRBJ2-7, with D perhaps matching TRBD2 (6 bases). The CDR3 has 14 residues. Trimming took 3 bases from V and 7 from J, leaving 19 bases between them. Germline V gene data show CDR1 as DFQATT and CDR2 as SNEGSKA (reference sequence). The CDR3 sequence is CSASATEPRGEQYF. CDR3 coding DNA: TGCAGTGCTAGCGCCACAGAGCCGCGGGGAGAGCAGTACTTC.

This clonotype came up a few times. The chain uses TRBV20-1 and TRBJ2-7; the match to TRBD2 covers 16 bases. Germline CDR1 DFQATT, CDR2 SNEGSKA (reference sequence). CDR3 length: 16 amino acids. Written as DNA, the CDR3 is TGCAGCGCAACCGGGACTAGCGGGAGGGCCCGGTACGAGCAGTACTTC. It encodes CSATGTSGRARYEQYF.

The chain uses TRBV29-1 and TRBJ2-7, with D maybe TRBD2 (5 bases). V lost 3 bases to trimming and J lost 7 bases, with 13 bases between them. The CDR3 has 12 residues. The V gene's germline CDR1 is SQVTM and CDR2 ANQGSEA. CDR3 in amino acids: CSVDVGAKEQYF. CDR3 in DNA: TGCAGCGTTGATGTGGGAGCCAAGGAGCAGTACTTC.

The CDR3 reads CATSRGSIGYEQYF. CDR3 DNA: TGTGCCACCAGCAGGGGAAGTATAGGCTACGAGCAGTACTTC. The rearrangement joins TRBV15 to TRBJ2-7; no definite D call. From germline, CDR1 is LNHNV and CDR2 YYDKDF (reference sequence). This CDR3 has 14 residues. V lost 3 bases and J lost 3, with 12 bases in between.

This chain links TRBV5-6 with TRBJ2-2; weak D call: TRBD2 (6 bases). The germline CDR1 and CDR2 sequences are SGHDT and YYEEEE. V gave up 3 bases and J gave up 4 bases, with 13 bases separating them. This CDR3 is 15 amino acids long. The CDR3 region has the DNA TGTGCCAGCAGCTGGAGGGACGGTCTCACCGGGGAGCTGTTTTTT. It translates to CASSWRDGLTGELFF.

This clonotype has a handful of counts. This chain joins TRBV2 and TRBJ1-5; TRBD1 aligns across 10 bases. The J segment lost 6 bases and the V segment lost 9 bases, leaving 8 bases of the junction unmatched. This CDR3 contains 14 residues. Germline loops: CDR1 SNHLY, CDR2 FYNNEI. CDR3 sequence (DNA): TGTGCCAGTTCCATTGGGACAGGGGCTCAGCCCCAGCATTTT. Its translation is CASSIGTGAQPQHF. Using reference TRBV2 and TRBJ1-5 for the parts outside the CDR3, the full variable domain is EPEVTQTPSHQVTQMGQEVILRCVPISNHLYFYWYRQILGQKVEFLVSFYNNEISEKSEIFDDQFSVERPDGSNFTLKIRSTKLEDSAMYFCASSIGTGAQPQHFGDGTRLSIL.

This clonotype was seen ten or more times. This sequence joins TRBV20-1 and TRBJ1-1; 7 positions match TRBD1. Germline loops: CDR1 DFQATT, CDR2 SNEGSKA (reference sequence). V lost 4 bases and J lost 4; bases outside the gene matches: 6. This CDR3 has 13 amino acids. CDR3 bases: TGCAGTGCTACCAGGGGGGATGGCACTGAAGCTTTCTTT. Protein sequence: CSATRGDGTEAFF.

The chain has TRBV6-6 and TRBJ2-7; D is uncertain. Between the trimmed V and J ends, which lost 6 bases and 3 bases, there was a span of 9 bases. The V gene's germline CDR1 is MNHNY and CDR2 SVGAGI (reference sequence). The CDR3 runs 12 residues. CDR3 protein: CASSPDRYEQYF. The CDR3 region has the DNA TGTGCCAGCAGCCCGGATCGCTACGAGCAGTACTTC.

This clonotype has more than one count but fewer than ten. CDR3 residues: CASSLSHNTEAFF. The CDR3 DNA is TGTGCCAGCAGCTTAAGTCATAACACTGAAGCTTTCTTT. The chain couples TRBV11-2 to TRBJ1-1; no definite D call. Germline CDR1 is SGHAT and CDR2 is FQNNGV. This CDR3 has 13 residues. V lost 2 bases and J 2 bases, leaving 6 bases between the germline ends.

This clonotype was found a few times. The rearrangement uses TRBV28 and TRBJ1-1; TRBD1 might be the D (6 bases). The V and J ends lost 5 bases and 8 bases respectively, with 12 bases between them. The CDR3 runs to 12 residues. Germline-derived CDR1 and CDR2 are MDHEN and SYDVKM. The CDR3 DNA reads TGTGCCAGCAGTGGGACACTCCGAGAAGCTTTCTTT. Residues: CASSGTLREAFF.

The chain couples TRBV19 to TRBJ2-1; 9 bases agree with TRBD1. J was trimmed by 2 bases and V by 5 bases; bases with no gene match: 7. The CDR3 runs to 16 residues. The germline V gene has CDR1 LNHDA and CDR2 SQIVND (reference sequence). CDR3 sequence (DNA): TGTGCCAGTAGTCCCGGGGGACAGGGCGCCTACAATGAGCAGTTCTTC. This encodes CASSPGGQGAYNEQFF.

The genes are TRBV6-2 or TRBV6-3 and TRBJ2-4, with a tentative D call TRBD2 (6 bases). From germline, CDR1 is MNHEY and CDR2 SVGEGT. The V end was cut by 10 bases, the J end by 0 bases, with 16 bases between. The CDR3 is made up of 15 amino acids. In nucleotides, the CDR3 is TGTGCCAACCAGTCCCTAGCGCTAGCCAAAAACATTCAGTACTTC. Amino acid sequence: CANQSLALAKNIQYF.

The count of this clonotype is one. The chain combines TRBV6-4 with TRBJ2-3; possible D gene TRBD2, 5 bases. The V gene lost 4 bases and the J gene lost 2 bases, with 10 bases spanning the gap. Germline assignment: CDR1 MRHNA and CDR2 SNTAGT. The CDR3 extends over 14 amino acids. DNA for the CDR3: TGTGCCAGCAGTGTTGAGGGAGACACAGATACGCAGTATTTT. It translates to CASSVEGDTDTQYF.

There are a few counts of this clonotype. V gene TRBV5-1 combines with J gene TRBJ1-4, with 9 bases that match TRBD1. J lost 8 bases, V lost 0 bases, and 8 bases had no gene match. The germline gives CDR1 SGHRS, CDR2 YFSETQ. There are 16 residues in the CDR3. This CDR3 reads CASSLDLGQGNEKLFF. CDR3 nucleotides: TGCGCCAGCAGCTTGGACCTGGGACAGGGTAACGAAAAACTGTTTTTT.